This T cell receptor beta chain comes out of a study of shared T cell receptors in the human thymus. Sequencing used immunoSEQ multiplex PCR; TCRdb keeps in-frame clones, though not all of them. Seen here are 650,000 to 950,000 clones, around 85% observed once, and the top ten hold over 0.008%. This clone was recorded only once. CDR1 is SGHTA, CDR2 FQGNSA, per germline. This CDR3 region has 18 residues. With 5 bases clipped from V and 0 bases from J, the junction kept 6 bases outside the gene matches. The same sample was also studied in work on human thymus T cells. In that study: Having corrective surgery for congenital heart defects, healthy Finnish infants were the ones who donated.

This clonotype was sampled from a girl younger than two with a congenital heart defect. This chain links TRBV7-2 with TRBJ2-1, with TRBD2 matching 14 bases. The sample consisted of thymocytes. As DNA, the CDR3 is TGTGCCAGCAGCAGACTAGCGGGGGGGAGGAGCTCCTACAATGAGCAGTTCTTC. This gives the protein CASSRLAGGRSSYNEQFF.